These 14 T cell receptor beta chains originate from one sample sequenced in a study of T cells in Graves' hyperthyroidism and ophthalmopathy. RNA transcripts were the template for amplifying TCR beta CDR3 regions. With the HTBI primer set, the TCR CDR3 went through a first round of RT-PCR. TCRdb called the multiplex PCR reads again in MiXCR, with one record for every CDR3 protein. The top ten clones hold approximately 50% of a sample with around 490,000 distinct CDR3 sequences, about 20% of them seen once. Sequenced material: blood. The receptors come from a man aged 40-50 years with Graves' ophthalmopathy.

This clonotype was observed many times. The chain couples TRBV6-2 or TRBV6-3 to TRBJ2-1; 7 nucleotides match TRBD1. The germline V gene has CDR1 MNHEY and CDR2 SVGEGT. Germline trimming cut 7 bases from V and 10 bases from J; bases unmatched to any gene: 10. This CDR3 spans 13 amino acids. Written as DNA, the CDR3 is TGTGCCAGCACGCTCCAACCGGGACAGGAGCAGTTCTTC. This codes for CASTLQPGQEQFF.

Worth noting for this clonotype: This may be a read error, as it is one base from a much larger clone. The chain has TRBV6-2 or TRBV6-3 and TRBJ2-7; 7 nucleotides align to TRBD1. This CDR3 spans 12 amino acids. The V gene end was trimmed by 5 bases and the J gene end by 6 bases; junction bases not matched to a gene: 4. Germline V CDR1 and CDR2: MNHEY, SVGEGT. CDR3 coding DNA: TGTGCCAGCAGTACCGGGACAGCCGAGCAGTACTTC. Translating it yields CASSTGTAEQYF.

About this clonotype itself: A read error is possible here, since a much larger clone lies one base away. V usage is TRBV11-2 and J usage is TRBJ2-1; 8 bases agree with TRBD2. The CDR3 is made up of 16 amino acids. V lost 5 bases, J lost 5 bases, and 11 bases stayed unmatched. Germline V gene sequence: CDR1 SGHAT, CDR2 FQNNGV. The CDR3 DNA sequence: TGTGCCAGCAGCCCAGCGGTCGAGCGGGAGAACAATGAGCAGTTCTTC. Encoded protein: CASSPAVERENNEQFF.

This clonotype has ten or more counts. The chain combines TRBV30 with TRBJ1-1; D is uncertain. V was shortened by 0 bases and J by 2 bases, with 4 bases between the two germline ends. CDR1 is GTSNPN, CDR2 SVGIG, per germline (reference sequence). The CDR3 contains 12 residues. The CDR3 loop reads CAWSVVNTEAFF. The CDR3 nucleotides read TGTGCCTGGAGTGTTGTTAACACTGAAGCTTTCTTT.

V usage is TRBV10-3 and J usage is TRBJ1-1; perhaps TRBD1 as D (5 bases). Germline lookup yields CDR1 ENHRY and CDR2 SYGVKD. The ends were cut back, 3 bases at V and 1 base at J, with 12 bases in the middle. This CDR3 region has 15 residues. The CDR3 DNA reads as TGTGCCATCAGTGACTCAGGGAGCGGGAACACTGAAGCTTTCTTT. Protein product: CAISDSGSGNTEAFF.

This clonotype was recorded many times. This chain links TRBV28 with TRBJ2-1, with 9 nucleotides matching TRBD2. The length of the CDR3 is 17 residues. The germline gives CDR1 MDHEN, CDR2 SYDVKM. After removal of 2 bases from V and 8 bases from J, the junction contained 13 bases not matched to a gene. The CDR3 DNA reads TGTGCCAGCAGTTTAACGTTAGCGGGAGTTGGTAGCGATGAGCAGTTCTTC. Its translation is CASSLTLAGVGSDEQFF.

This rearrangement joins TRBV11-2 to TRBJ2-3, with D possibly matching TRBD2 (9 bases). CDR3 size: 21 residues. Germline loops: CDR1 SGHAT, CDR2 FQNNGV. The ends were cut back, 3 bases at V and 4 bases at J, with 32 bases in the middle. The CDR3 protein is CASSLYSGGKVGSGRPDTQYF. The CDR3 coding sequence is TGTGCCAGCAGCTTGTACTCAGGGGGCAAAGTGGGGAGCGGGAGGCCAGATACGCAGTATTTT.

This chain uses TRBV25-1 with TRBJ1-1, with 9 positions matching TRBD1. The V segment lost 5 bases and the J segment 2 bases; nucleotides outside the gene matches: 9. Germline V gene lookup returns CDR1 MGHDK and CDR2 SYGVNS. The length of the CDR3 is 16 residues. DNA for the CDR3: TGTGCCAGCAGTAAAGGTAGGACAGGGGTTAACACTGAAGCTTTCTTT. Translated: CASSKGRTGVNTEAFF.

This clonotype was detected ten times or more. The chain uses TRBV7-2 and TRBJ2-2; possible D gene TRBD2, 5 bases. Trimming took off 0 bases at V and 6 bases at J, with 8 bases between the two ends. Germline V gives CDR1 SGHTA, CDR2 FQGNSA. This CDR3 has 14 amino acids. DNA of the CDR3: TGTGCCAGCAGCTTAGCGAGAGGGTCCGGGGAGCTGTTTTTT. Its protein product is CASSLARGSGELFF.

Remarks on this clonotype: Germline and junction disagree at one end, which may indicate a read error. V is TRBV5-1 and J is TRBJ2-2; no clear D gene. Germline CDR1 SGHRS, CDR2 YFSETQ. There are 12 residues in the CDR3. The CDR3 DNA follows: TGCGCCGGCAGCGTGTACACCGGGGAGCTGTTTTTT. This gives the protein CAGSVYTGELFF.

This clonotype was recorded a few times. This rearrangement joins TRBV27 to TRBJ2-2; 9 bases map to TRBD2. The CDR3 covers 14 residues. Germline V gene data show CDR1 as MNHEY and CDR2 as SMNVEV (reference sequence). V shed 5 bases and J 5 bases; nucleotides not matched to a gene: 3. The CDR3 sequence: CASSRAGGTGELFF. The CDR3, as DNA: TGTGCCAGCAGTCGGGCGGGAGGGACCGGGGAGCTGTTTTTT.

Details on this clonotype: A much larger clone lies a single base off, so this may be a read error. This chain joins TRBV7-9 and TRBJ2-1, with D uncertain. Per the germline V gene, CDR1 is SEHNR and CDR2 is FQNEAQ (reference sequence). The CDR3 runs 14 residues. The CDR3 DNA reads TGTGCCAGCGGCTTAAACTTTATGTCGGATGAGCAGTTCTTC. Its protein product is CASGLNFMSDEQFF.

V usage is TRBV12-3 or TRBV12-4 and J usage is TRBJ2-3, with 8 positions matching TRBD1. The CDR3 runs to 15 residues. Losses at the gene ends were 7 bases for V and 0 bases for J; bases not matched to a gene: 6. The CDR3 loop is CASTRDRGSTDTQYF. The CDR3 DNA reads TGTGCCAGCACCAGAGACAGGGGAAGCACAGATACGCAGTATTTT.

This clonotype showed up just a few times. The V call is TRBV4-1, the J call TRBJ1-2, with D possibly matching TRBD1 (5 bases). Trimming took 1 base from V and 2 from J, leaving 11 bases between them. CDR3 length equals 15 residues. CDR1 and CDR2 from the germline V gene are MGHRA and YSYEKL. Written as DNA, the CDR3 is TGCGCCAGCAGCCAAGTTGGGGGAACGAACTATGGCTACACCTTC. It yields the protein CASSQVGGTNYGYTF.